This TCR beta chain was sequenced during a study of PD-L1 blockade in urothelial cancer. Study overall: Analyses used blood from 3 weeks (second dose) and 6 weeks after treatment start.

Assay: immunoSEQ multiplex PCR; the TCRdb copy retains only in-frame clones and omits some. Of about 45,000 clones listed, 88% are singletons. The germline V gene encodes CDR1 SGHTA and CDR2 FQGNSA. CDR3 length: 14 amino acids. V lost 1 base, J lost 2 bases, and 8 bases lay in between. Between 1 and 8 samples per patient were obtained, pretreatment and on-treatment. Sequenced material: PBMCs, taken around atezolizumab (anti-PD-L1) treatment. This TCR derives from a man aged 80 or over with urothelial cancer. V and J are TRBV7-2 and TRBJ1-2, with D possibly TRBD1 on 6 matching bases. The CDR3: CASSLGGGNYGYTF. CDR3 in DNA: TGTGCCAGCAGCTTAGGAGGGGGAAACTATGGCTACACCTTC.